This paragraph covers one TCR beta chain sequence. Other DNA sequences from this sample encode an identical CDR3 as well. Method: immunoSEQ multiplex PCR; TCRdb's copy keeps in-frame clones and lacks some. The repertoire holds 150,000 to 200,000 clones, with approximately 90% as singletons. These data come from a study of blood T cell repertoires in COVID-19. As for the study in general: The United States, Italy and Spain were the sources of the acute and convalescent COVID-19 samples.

The germline V gene encodes CDR1 LNHDA and CDR2 SQIVND (reference sequence). The CDR3 loop spans 13 amino acids. Between the trimmed V and J ends, which lost 1 base and 3 bases, there was a span of 7 bases. The rearrangement links TRBV19 to TRBJ2-7; D possibly corresponds to TRBD1 (5 bases). This receptor was taken from a human donor in a cohort sampled during active COVID-19. The sequencing input was peripheral blood. DNA of the CDR3: TGTGCCAGTAGTATAGGGCAGGGCTACGAGCAGTACTTC. Translation: CASSIGQGYEQYF. The entire variable domain, with the rest obtained from reference TRBV19 and TRBJ2-7, is as follows: DGGITQSPKYLFRKEGQNVTLSCEQNLNHDAMYWYRQDPGQGLRLIYYSQIVNDFQKGDIAEGYSVSREKKESFPLTVTSAQKNPTAFYLCASSIGQGYEQYFGPGTRLTVT.